This T cell receptor beta chain was retrieved from a study of cytotoxic CD8 clonotypes in ibrutinib-treated CLL (dated by TCRdb to the early 2020s). Turning to the overall study: In this cohort, approximately 15 patients were treatment-naive and about ten were relapsed/refractory, while about 18 had unmutated IGHV. Cryopreserved peripheral blood mononuclear cells were collected at three points: before therapy, at response, and at either sustained remission or disease progression. Responses were partial in roughly 24 patients and complete in 2; after median around 72 months follow-up, some 14 stayed in remission and 12 progressed. Samples at response were collected after a median of 12 months of treatment, with a range of about 6 to 36 months. On average, each sample yielded 255,043 productive templates and 85,000 to 95,000 productive rearrangements. Patients were still on ibrutinib when every remission and progressive disease sample was collected. Of the approximately 87 people in the trial, approximately 24 had longitudinal samples available.

On a MiSeq, deep resolution sequencing aimed for a depth between 1 in 1 million and 1 in 200,000 T cells, with each clonotype covered about 9.9x on average. The immunoSEQ hsTCRB Kit was used to generate the TCR beta libraries. The paper's data handling went like this. The data were analyzed with ImmunoSEQ Analyzer and ImmunoSEQ Data Assistant, and V, D and J gene assignments followed IMGT definitions. Clonality, with values ranging from 0 to 1, was calculated as one minus the normalized Shannon entropy of productive rearrangement frequencies. Only overrepresented clonotypes making up at least 0.05% of the repertoire of each patient were included in the public clonotype analysis. Around 14 repertoires from age-matched healthy donors, obtained from immuneACCESS, served as clonality controls. In its TCRdb copy, this immuneACCESS table keeps in-frame sequences only and misses some clones. Where compared with another copy, unresolved V genes explain less than half of these, and the others have no known cause. V and J calls and clone size are copied from that table; D and trimming were computed from the DNA. The sample table records about 200,000 clones; roughly 65% of these occur just once. Over 5.5% of the sample goes to the ten largest clones.

Per the publication, the time point label means: about a year on ibrutinib. For TCR beta library preparation, roughly 2.1 micrograms of genomic DNA was extracted from cryopreserved PBMCs. Longitudinal blood samples from CLL patients receiving ibrutinib monotherapy were subjected to high-throughput TCR beta sequencing. The patients took part in an open-label, single-center phase 2 trial of ibrutinib monotherapy. A word on this clone: What this receptor recognizes is not known. Base qualities are not provided; no much larger clone lies one nucleotide away.

CDR3 length: 16 amino acids, cysteine to phenylalanine. Only the CDR3 portion is preserved as DNA: 48 bases, with reading frame beginning at the first base. The germline V gene provides CDR1 SGHRS and CDR2 YFSETQ. V has 0 bases trimmed and J has 5 bases trimmed; junction bases matching no gene number 5. What the work shows at the level of the full study, not this receptor alone: Clonality increased at ibrutinib response, stayed stable in sustained remission, and fell back toward baseline at progression. Sampling times were not matched between sustained-remission and progressing patients, and lymph node repertoires were not studied. At baseline, clonality was higher than in age-matched healthy donors and showed a strong correlation with circulating CD8+ T-cell counts. Public clonotypes were found to be uncommon and were observed to contract or remain stable during treatment; the increase in clonality was shown to reflect expansion of private clonotypes at ibrutinib response.

The sequenced sample was PBMCs, obtained after 12 months of ibrutinib treatment. This sequence originates from a human donor with chronic lymphocytic leukemia. The rearranged segments are TRBV5-1 and TRBJ2-1; 10 bases in the junction line up with TRBD2. The encoded CDR3 is CASSLGASGRHNEQFF. The base sequence is TGCGCCAGCAGCTTGGGAGCTAGCGGGAGACACAATGAGCAGTTCTTC. Joined to the reference TRBV5-1 and TRBJ2-1 proteins, this CDR3 gives the full variable domain: KAGVTQTPRYLIKTRGQQVTLSCSPISGHRSVSWYQQTPGQGLQFLFEYFSETQRNKGNFPGRFSGRQFSNSRSEMNVSTLELGDSALYLCASSLGASGRHNEQFFGPGTRLTVL.